Following are 8 T cell receptor beta chains from one sample sequenced in a study of blood T cell repertoires in COVID-19. Assay: immunoSEQ multiplex PCR; the TCRdb copy retains only in-frame clones and omits some. The sample lists 89,000 or so clones, about 85% seen once, with roughly 37% in the top ten. The sample taken for sequencing was peripheral blood. Receptors were obtained from a man older than 75 with acute or convalescent COVID-19.

The rearrangement joins TRBV10-1 to TRBJ2-1, with TRBD2 matching 9 bases. CDR1 is WNHNN and CDR2 is SYGVQD in the germline V gene (reference sequence). V was pared by 6 bases and J by 4 bases, with 10 bases of the junction left unmatched. This CDR3 has 16 residues. The CDR3 nucleotides are TGCGCCAGCAGCGGACGGTGGCGGGAGGGGTACAATGAGCAGTTCTTC. It codes for CASSGRWREGYNEQFF.

The J gene is TRBJ1-1, the V gene TRBV11-2; 10 nucleotides line up with TRBD1. The length of the CDR3 is 15 residues. Germline V gene sequence: CDR1 SGHAT, CDR2 FQNNGV. Unmatched junction bases numbered 8, after V lost 5 bases and J lost 5 bases. The CDR3 is CASSPRQGARTEAFF. As DNA, the CDR3 is TGTGCCAGCAGCCCAAGACAGGGGGCTCGGACTGAAGCTTTCTTT.

The rearrangement uses TRBV5-1 and TRBJ2-2, with 9 bases fitting TRBD2. Germline V CDR1 and CDR2: SGHRS, YFSETQ. This CDR3 comprises 18 residues. Trimming took 3 bases from V and 0 from J; bases not matched to a gene: 9. The CDR3 sequence is CASSYLGASGANTGELFF. The DNA of the CDR3 is TGCGCCAGCAGCTACTTAGGGGCTAGCGGGGCGAACACCGGGGAGCTGTTTTTT.

This rearrangement joins TRBV10-1 to TRBJ2-7; 13 bases fit TRBD2. Per the germline V gene, CDR1 is WNHNN and CDR2 is SYGVQD (reference sequence). With 7 bases clipped from V and 1 base from J, the junction kept 7 bases outside the gene matches. The CDR3 is 16 residues long. The CDR3 DNA is TGCGCCAGCAATTTACTAGCGGGAGGGAAATCCTACGAGCAGTACTTC. Translating gives CASNLLAGGKSYEQYF.

The V call is TRBV19, the J call TRBJ2-3; D is perhaps TRBD1 (5 bases). Germline V gene data show CDR1 as LNHDA and CDR2 as SQIVND (reference sequence). Between the trimmed V and J ends, which lost 9 bases and 5 bases, there was a span of 9 bases. This CDR3 is built from 11 residues. CDR3: CASRVVDTQYF. CDR3 nucleotides: TGTGCCAGCAGGGTGGTAGATACGCAGTATTTT.

J is TRBJ2-7 and V is TRBV30, with 7 bases identical to TRBD1. This CDR3 contains 13 residues. V was clipped by 0 bases and J by 3 bases; unmatched bases: 2. Looked up from germline, CDR1 is GTSNPN and CDR2 is SVGIG (reference sequence). As DNA, the CDR3 is TGTGCCTGGAGTGTCCGACAGGGCTACGAGCAGTACTTC. This gives the protein CAWSVRQGYEQYF. The full variable domain, in which reference TRBV30 and TRBJ2-7 provide the parts outside the CDR3, is SQTIHQWPATLVQPVGSPLSLECTVEGTSNPNLYWYRQAAGRGLQLLFYSVGIGQISSEVPQNLSASRPQDRQFILSSKKLLLSDSGFYLCAWSVRQGYEQYFGPGTRLTVT.

The V and J genes are TRBV5-8 and TRBJ1-6, with a possible D match to TRBD1 (5 bases). The germline V and J ends were trimmed by 5 bases and 0 bases, with 12 bases remaining between them. The CDR3 runs 16 residues. Germline CDR1 is SGHTS and CDR2 is YDEGEE. This CDR3 is CASRTGLISYNSPLHF. As DNA, the CDR3 is TGTGCCAGCAGGACGGGACTTATCTCCTATAATTCACCCCTCCACTTT.

This clone was seen a few times. Other DNA sequences from this sample encode an identical CDR3 as well. The chain uses TRBV24-1 and TRBJ2-5; D ambiguous. CDR1 and CDR2 (germline): KGHDR, SFDVKD. V was shortened by 6 bases and J by 4 bases, with 8 bases between the two germline ends. CDR3 length: 12 residues. The CDR3 nucleotides are TGTGCCACCAGTAGATCGGGAGAGACCCAGTACTTC. The encoded protein is CATSRSGETQYF.